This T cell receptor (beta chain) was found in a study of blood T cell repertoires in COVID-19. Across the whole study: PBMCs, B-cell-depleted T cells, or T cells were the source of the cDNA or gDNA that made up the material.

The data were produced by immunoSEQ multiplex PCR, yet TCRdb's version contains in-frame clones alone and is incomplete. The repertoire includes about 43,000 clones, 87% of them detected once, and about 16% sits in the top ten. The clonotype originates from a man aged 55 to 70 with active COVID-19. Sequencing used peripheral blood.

DNA of the CDR3: TGTGCCACCACCCCAGCGGGCAGCTCCTACAATGAGCAGTTCTTC. It encodes CATTPAGSSYNEQFF. The chain uses TRBV10-3 and TRBJ2-1; D is possibly TRBD2 (6 bases). The CDR3 has 15 residues. Germline CDR1 ENHRY, CDR2 SYGVKD. Between the trimmed V and J ends, which lost 10 bases and 0 bases, there was a span of 16 bases.